The clone carrying this T cell receptor beta chain has a handful of counts. This specimen belongs to a study of human T cells and chemical hapten exposure. Across the whole study: Skin of the upper inner arm, approximately 2 cm by approximately 2 cm, received 2% DPC for sensitization.

The library gave individual cDNA molecules unique molecular identifiers. TCRdb reprocessed the RACE reads with MiXCR, giving one entry per CDR3 protein. The sample carries some 52,000 distinct CDR3 sequences, 8% to 13% recorded once. Time point noted: patch test 1, 2 weeks after DPC sensitization. Treatment specified: therapeutic diphenylcyclopropenone sensitization with weekly scalp DPC. Researchers extracted total RNA from unfractionated whole blood. Blood draws preceded each patch test application. This clonotype originated in a woman in her forties with alopecia areata. Some clones in this sample may be carry-over from other donors' samples. Sequencing was performed on whole blood, taken in connection with sensitization to the hapten diphenylcyclopropenone (DPC).

CDR3 sequence (DNA): TGTGCCAGCAGCCCCTCCAGCGGGAGGGCTAGAAATGAGCAGTTCTTC. It codes for CASSPSSGRARNEQFF. The chain is built from TRBV7-3 and TRBJ2-1; 10 bases are shared with TRBD2. CDR1 and CDR2 (germline): SGHTA, FQGTGA. V gave up 5 bases and J gave up 7 bases; unmatched junction bases: 11. This CDR3 contains 16 residues.